This T cell receptor (beta chain) was captured in a study of PD-1 blockade in classical Hodgkin lymphoma. Whole-study context: Intravenous nivolumab at 3 mg/kg was given to patients every 2 weeks. Findings of the study overall: The repertoire differences lack a defined cause, possibly disease activity or prior therapy.

As for this clone: Antigen: not known.

The time point: cycle 4 day 1 (C4D1), after five to seven weeks of nivolumab. Each patient's relapse followed autologous stem cell transplantation, and brentuximab vedotin exposure varied. Starting with thawed PBMCs, CD4+ T cells were purified by magnetic negative selection. Some clones are missing from TCRdb's copy, which holds only in-frame ones; the method was immunoSEQ multiplex PCR. The sample yields more than 20,000 clones, roughly 76% seen once. The CDR3 is made up of 16 amino acids. Per germline, CDR1 LGHNT and CDR2 FRNRAP. Trimming removed 0 bases at V and 0 bases at J, with 8 bases between. The chain has TRBV12-5 and TRBJ2-2; the D gene is possibly TRBD2 (6 bases). The clonotype originates from a human donor with classical Hodgkin lymphoma. The sequencing used CD4+ T cells from blood, collected before the fourth cycle of nivolumab. The CDR3 sequence is CASGLVGGTNTGELFF. CDR3 in DNA: TGTGCTAGTGGTTTGGTCGGAGGGACGAACACCGGGGAGCTGTTTTTT. Full variable domain (missing parts from reference TRBV12-5 and TRBJ2-2): DARVTQTPRHKVTEMGQEVTMRCQPILGHNTVFWYRQTMMQGLELLAYFRNRAPLDDSGMPKDRFSAEMPDATLATLKIQPSEPRDSAVYFCASGLVGGTNTGELFFGEGSRLTVL.